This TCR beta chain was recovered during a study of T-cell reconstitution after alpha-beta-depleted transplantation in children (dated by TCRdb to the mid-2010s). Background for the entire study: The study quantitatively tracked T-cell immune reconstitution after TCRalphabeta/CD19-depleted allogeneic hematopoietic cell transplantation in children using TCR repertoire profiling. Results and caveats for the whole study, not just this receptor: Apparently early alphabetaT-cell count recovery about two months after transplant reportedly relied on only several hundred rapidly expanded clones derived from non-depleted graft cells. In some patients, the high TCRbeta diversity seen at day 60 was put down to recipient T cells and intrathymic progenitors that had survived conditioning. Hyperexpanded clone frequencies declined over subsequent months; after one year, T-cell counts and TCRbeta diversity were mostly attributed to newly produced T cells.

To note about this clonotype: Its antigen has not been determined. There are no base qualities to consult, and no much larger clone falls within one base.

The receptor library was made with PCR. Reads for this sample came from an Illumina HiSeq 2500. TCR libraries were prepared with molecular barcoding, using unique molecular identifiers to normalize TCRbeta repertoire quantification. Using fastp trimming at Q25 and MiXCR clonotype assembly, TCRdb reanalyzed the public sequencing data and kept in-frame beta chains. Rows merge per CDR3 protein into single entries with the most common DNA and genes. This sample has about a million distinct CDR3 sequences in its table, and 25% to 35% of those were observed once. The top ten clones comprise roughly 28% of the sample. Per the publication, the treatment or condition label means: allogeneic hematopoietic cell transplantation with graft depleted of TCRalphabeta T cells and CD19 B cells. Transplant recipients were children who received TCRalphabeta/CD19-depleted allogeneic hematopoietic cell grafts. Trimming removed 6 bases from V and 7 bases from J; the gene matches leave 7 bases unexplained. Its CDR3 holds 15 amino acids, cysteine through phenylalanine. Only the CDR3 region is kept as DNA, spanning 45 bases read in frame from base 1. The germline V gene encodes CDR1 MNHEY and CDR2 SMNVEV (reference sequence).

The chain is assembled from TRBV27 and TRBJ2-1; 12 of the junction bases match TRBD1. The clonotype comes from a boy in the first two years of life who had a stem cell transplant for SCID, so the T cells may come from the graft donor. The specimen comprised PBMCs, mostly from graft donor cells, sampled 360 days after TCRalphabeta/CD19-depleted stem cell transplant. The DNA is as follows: TGTGCCAGCAGCCTCTGGGACAGGGGGCTGAATGAGCAGTTCTTC. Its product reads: CASSLWDRGLNEQFF.